These 14 T cell receptor beta chains came from one sample sequenced in a study of T-cell memory formation after mild COVID-19. TCRdb analysed the 5' RACE reads with MiXCR anew, one entry per CDR3 protein. Counted here are around 200,000 distinct CDR3 sequences, around 30% occurring once; the ten biggest clones make up 9.5% to 12%. Sequencing was done on a sample of PBMCs or a T cell subset sorted from them (not recorded which). The receptors come from an adult woman who had mild COVID-19 (a few samples of this study predate the infection). Cell type and time point are not known.

The chain uses TRBV19 and TRBJ1-1; 9 bases align to TRBD1. This CDR3 is built from 15 residues. CDR1 and CDR2 (germline): LNHDA, SQIVND (reference sequence). The V segment lost 2 bases and the J segment 5 bases; nucleotides outside the gene matches: 6. The CDR3 is CASSIIQGAGTEAFF. CDR3 DNA sequence: TGTGCCAGTAGTATAATACAGGGGGCGGGAACTGAAGCTTTCTTT.

The genes are TRBV9 and TRBJ2-7; D might be TRBD2 (5 bases). Germline V gene sequence: CDR1 SGDLS, CDR2 YYNGEE. The V end lost 7 bases, the J end lost 6 bases, and 20 bases lay between the germline ends. CDR3 length equals 14 residues. The CDR3 DNA reads TGTGCCAGCGCCCGTTCGGACTCCGCCTTCGAGCAGTACTTC. Its translation is CASARSDSAFEQYF.

J is TRBJ1-3 and V is TRBV13; D is possibly TRBD1 (6 bases). The CDR3 extends over 16 amino acids. V was clipped by 2 bases and J by 0 bases, with 11 bases between them. Per germline, CDR1 PRHDT and CDR2 FYEKMQ (reference sequence). The CDR3 reads CASSLWTVRSGNTIYF. CDR3 bases: TGTGCCAGCAGCTTATGGACAGTTCGCTCTGGAAACACCATATATTTT.

This clonotype was detected many times. The chain couples TRBV10-3 to TRBJ2-7; tentatively, D is TRBD2 (5 bases). Germline V lookup: CDR1 ENHRY, CDR2 SYGVKD. The CDR3 consists of 14 residues. V was trimmed by 4 bases and J by 2 bases, leaving 12 bases between them. The chain's CDR3 is CAISATGSAYEQYF. In DNA form, the CDR3 reads TGTGCCATCAGTGCGACGGGATCCGCCTACGAGCAGTACTTC.

The chain is built from TRBV7-9 and TRBJ1-6; 7 positions agree with TRBD1. Germline V gene data show CDR1 as SEHNR and CDR2 as FQNEAQ (reference sequence). This CDR3 is built from 14 residues. V shed 3 bases, J shed 7 bases, and the junction held 3 bases outside the gene matches. The CDR3 reads CASSLGQKNSPLHF. The CDR3 nucleotides read TGTGCCAGCAGCTTGGGACAGAAGAATTCACCCCTCCACTTT.

Only a few counts were recorded for this clonotype. J is TRBJ2-1 and V is TRBV9; 10 bases align to TRBD2. The germline V gene encodes CDR1 SGDLS and CDR2 YYNGEE. The J segment lost 6 bases and the V segment lost 0 bases, leaving 24 bases of the junction unmatched. The CDR3 has 22 residues. The CDR3 protein is CASSVEPLSLAGGRGRINEQFF. CDR3 DNA sequence: TGTGCCAGCAGCGTAGAACCTTTATCCTTAGCGGGAGGTAGGGGAAGGATCAATGAGCAGTTCTTC.

This clonotype was counted a few times. This rearrangement joins TRBV3-1 to TRBJ2-1, with 8 bases that match TRBD1. V shed 7 bases and J 9 bases; nucleotides not matched to a gene: 11. The CDR3 is made up of 14 amino acids. Germline CDR1 is LGHDT and CDR2 is YNNKEL (reference sequence). CDR3 coding DNA: TGTGCCAGCACCCACAGGGGGAGTGGGGGTGAGCAGTTCTTC. Residues: CASTHRGSGGEQFF.

As concerns this clonotype: One junction end disagrees with the germline gene, perhaps due to a read error. The chain is built from TRBV5-1 and TRBJ2-3; D not certain. CDR3 length: 13 amino acids. Germline values: CDR1 SGHRS, CDR2 YFSETQ. CDR3 in amino acids: CASTLEASDTQYF. The CDR3 region has the DNA TGCGCCAGCACCTTGGAAGCATCAGATACGCAGTATTTT.

The gene calls are TRBV2 and TRBJ1-2, with TRBD1 identical over 11 bases. Germline assignment: CDR1 SNHLY and CDR2 FYNNEI. This CDR3 region has 17 residues. V shed 0 bases and J 5 bases; nucleotides not matched to a gene: 8. Written as DNA, the CDR3 is TGTGCCAGCAGTGAAGCCGCGGGACAGGGGGAAGTTTATGGCTACACCTTC. Its protein product is CASSEAAGQGEVYGYTF.

This clonotype was observed a handful of times. This chain links TRBV7-9 with TRBJ1-2, with 8 bases lining up with TRBD1. Trimming took 4 bases from V and 7 from J; bases not matched to a gene: 8. CDR1 is SEHNR, CDR2 FQNEAQ, per germline (reference sequence). The CDR3 extends over 14 amino acids. The CDR3 nucleotides read TGTGCCAGCAGCTATCACGACAGGGGACTTGGCTACACCTTC. Its protein product is CASSYHDRGLGYTF. The full variable domain, its missing parts supplied by reference TRBV7-9 and TRBJ1-2, is DTGVSQNPRHKITKRGQNVTFRCDPISEHNRLYWYRQTLGQGPEFLTYFQNEAQLEKSRLLSDRFSAERPKGSFSTLEIQRTEQGDSAMYLCASSYHDRGLGYTFGSGTRLTVV.

J is TRBJ2-1 and V is TRBV20-1, with D perhaps TRBD1 (6 bases). The CDR3 runs to 14 residues. From germline, CDR1 is DFQATT and CDR2 SNEGSKA (reference sequence). Deletions cut 6 bases from V and 7 bases from J, with 19 bases between. CDR3 loop: CSADPLGHWNEQFF. In nucleotides, the CDR3 is TGCAGTGCCGATCCCCTGGGACATTGGAATGAGCAGTTCTTC.

This clonotype has more than one count but fewer than ten. The chain recombines TRBV20-1 with TRBJ2-7; the D gene is possibly TRBD2 (5 bases). Trimming shortened V by 5 bases and J by 4 bases, and 18 bases separated the two germline ends. The V gene's germline CDR1 is DFQATT and CDR2 SNEGSKA (reference sequence). The CDR3 is 14 residues long. The CDR3 sequence is CSALPPGNWYEQYF. The CDR3 DNA reads as TGCAGTGCTCTCCCCCCCGGGAATTGGTACGAGCAGTACTTC.

The gene calls are TRBV5-1 and TRBJ2-1, with TRBD1 matching 8 bases. Looked up from germline, CDR1 is SGHRS and CDR2 is YFSETQ. The CDR3 extends over 16 amino acids. The V segment lost 3 bases and the J segment 3 bases; nucleotides outside the gene matches: 8. This CDR3 reads CASSSPTGQGYNEQFF. DNA for the CDR3: TGCGCCAGCAGCTCCCCGACCGGACAGGGCTACAATGAGCAGTTCTTC.

The chain links TRBV11-3 to TRBJ2-7; weak D call: TRBD2 (5 bases). The CDR3 runs to 15 residues. V lost 8 bases to trimming and J lost 6 bases, with 23 bases between them. CDR1 is SGHNT and CDR2 is YENEEA in the germline V gene. CDR3 DNA sequence: TGTGCCAGCGGTAGAGCAGGACTTACCCCGGGCGAGCAGTACTTC. It encodes CASGRAGLTPGEQYF.